The entry that follows covers one TCR beta chain sequence. Its antigen is not known. The data originate from a study of T-cell reconstitution after alpha-beta-depleted transplantation in children. Trimming took 0 bases from V and 4 from J, leaving 13 bases between them. Germline CDR1 is SGHTA and CDR2 is FQGNSA. This CDR3 spans 16 amino acids. Preparation of the TCRbeta library used unique molecular identifiers. TCRdb re-called the PCR reads through MiXCR, storing one row per CDR3 protein. The sample shows 55,000 to 85,000 distinct CDR3 sequences, roughly a tenth of them seen only once. Study conclusions and caveats: Where some patients showed high TCRbeta diversity at day 60, it came from recipient T cells and thymic progenitors that had survived.

The chain joins TRBV7-2 to TRBJ2-1, with a tentative D call TRBD2 (5 bases). The TCR sequence derives from a boy aged 5 to 17 with acute myeloid leukemia, due to receive a stem cell transplant. The sequences come from PBMCs, collected before TCRalphabeta/CD19-depleted stem cell transplant. The chain's CDR3 is CASSLARVTRYNEQFF. CDR3 in DNA: TGTGCCAGCAGCTTAGCGAGGGTAACGAGATACAATGAGCAGTTCTTC.